The 31 T cell receptor beta chains in this list originate from one sample, sequenced in a study of tumor-infiltrating lymphocytes in primary liver carcinoma. In addition to blood RNA drawn from unsorted whole blood, germline DNA was extracted. Starting material of approximately 500 ng total RNA yielded TCR beta cDNA via a constant-region primer. Libraries for TCR beta were built through three nested multiplex PCR rounds, which together made up a slightly modified ARM-PCR procedure. The study ran its first two PCR rounds for approximately 10 cycles each, using TRBV1-TRBV30 forward primers and a C-beta reverse primer. TCRdb re-called the multiplex PCR reads through MiXCR, storing one row per CDR3 protein. In the table there are about 320,000 distinct CDR3 sequences, about 62% of which are singletons. The sequenced sample consisted of peripheral blood. All receptors derive from a man in his forties with primary liver carcinoma and hepatitis B virus infection.

J is TRBJ1-5 and V is TRBV24-1, with D tentatively TRBD1 (6 bases). The germline gives CDR1 KGHDR, CDR2 SFDVKD. Trimming shortened V by 7 bases and J by 6 bases, and 12 bases separated the two germline ends. This CDR3 spans 13 amino acids. The CDR3 loop reads CATSTGKGQPQHF. The DNA for the CDR3 is TGTGCCACCAGCACAGGGAAAGGTCAGCCCCAGCATTTT.

A word on this clonotype: One end of the junction is discordant with germline, which a read error may explain. The chain couples TRBV6-1 to TRBJ1-1; D may be TRBD1 (6 bases). The CDR3 extends over 14 amino acids. The germline V gene encodes CDR1 MNHNS and CDR2 SASEGT. The CDR3 is CASSLQGRGTVAFF. The CDR3 DNA sequence: TGTGCCAGCAGTTTACAGGGAAGGGGCACTGTAGCTTTCTTT.

Details on this clonotype: A much larger clone differs from this one at a single base, so this may be a read error. This chain connects TRBV5-4 to TRBJ2-7, with TRBD2 identical over 9 bases. CDR3 length: 16 amino acids. Per the germline V gene, CDR1 is SGHNT and CDR2 is YYREEE (reference sequence). This CDR3 is CASSLGLAAFSYERYF. CDR3 sequence (DNA): TGTGCCAGCAGCTTGGGACTAGCGGCGTTCTCCTACGAGCGGTACTTC. The whole variable domain, filled in from reference TRBV5-4 and TRBJ2-7, reads ETGVTQSPTHLIKTRGQQVTLRCSSQSGHNTVSWYQQALGQGPQFIFQYYREEENGRGNFPPRFSGLQFPNYSSELNVNALELDDSALYLCASSLGLAAFSYERYFGPGTRLTVT.

Points on this clonotype: A junction end diverges from the germline sequence, so it may reflect a read error. V and J are TRBV4-2 and TRBJ2-5, with D perhaps matching TRBD2 (6 bases). Germline-derived CDR1 and CDR2 are LGHNA and YNFKEQ. The CDR3 spans 13 residues. As DNA, the CDR3 is TGTACCAGCAGTCTAAGCGGGCAAGAGACCCATTACTTC. Amino acid sequence: CTSSLSGQETHYF.

Only a few counts were recorded for this clonotype. A much larger clone lies a single base off, so this may be a read error. The chain links TRBV29-1 to TRBJ1-1; D call uncertain. The CDR3 has 12 amino acids. Germline loops: CDR1 SQVTM, CDR2 ANQGSEA. Written as DNA, the CDR3 is TGCAGCCTTGAGGGCGGGAACACTGAAGCTTTCTTT. Its protein product is CSLEGGNTEAFF.

The chain carries TRBV12-3 or TRBV12-4 and TRBJ2-7; 7 bases align to TRBD1. The junction had 9 bases not matched to a gene; V was cut back by 4 bases and J by 6 bases. The CDR3 is 14 residues long. In DNA, the CDR3 is TGTGCCAGCAGTTCTCGGGACAGACTAAGCGAGCAGTACTTC. It codes for CASSSRDRLSEQYF.

The genes are TRBV7-9 and TRBJ1-2; 8 bases line up with TRBD1. The ends lost 10 bases at V and 6 bases at J; junction bases unmatched: 13. In germline, CDR1 is SEHNR, CDR2 FQNEAQ (reference sequence). The CDR3 extends over 14 amino acids. This CDR3 is CANICDRGFHGYTF. For the CDR3, the DNA is TGTGCCAACATATGTGACAGGGGATTTCATGGCTACACCTTC.

The table lists this clonotype with a count of one. The CDR3 end shows no conserved phenylalanine or tryptophan, and so a read error is likely. V and J are TRBV2 and TRBJ2-1; 11 positions agree with TRBD2. Germline-derived CDR1 and CDR2 are SNHLY and FYNNEI. The CDR3 totals 14 residues. V lost 7 bases and J lost 6; bases outside the gene matches: 5. The CDR3 sequence is CASKGTSGSNEQFS. The CDR3 DNA reads TGTGCCAGCAAGGGTACTAGCGGGAGCAATGAGCAGTTCTCC.

This clonotype was counted ten times or more. The chain uses TRBV6-1 and TRBJ2-3; the match to TRBD2 covers 11 bases. V dropped 3 bases and J dropped 3; count of bases not matched to a gene: 5. CDR3 size: 16 residues. The V gene's germline CDR1 is MNHNS and CDR2 SASEGT. CDR3 DNA: TGTGCCAGCAGTGAGCTTCTAGCGGGAGGAACAGATACGCAGTATTTT. Amino acids: CASSELLAGGTDTQYF.

The chain carries TRBV6-5 and TRBJ2-3; TRBD2 matches 8 bases. There are 17 residues in the CDR3. The V gene's germline CDR1 is MNHEY and CDR2 SVGAGI. Germline trimming cut 10 bases from V and 0 bases from J; bases unmatched to any gene: 15. CDR3 in DNA: TGTGCCACCCCAGAGGAAATACTAGCGGCAAGCACAGATACGCAGTATTTT. Protein product: CATPEEILAASTDTQYF.

This clonotype was observed a few times. The chain carries TRBV5-6 and TRBJ2-7; D is perhaps TRBD1 or TRBD2 (5 bases each). CDR3 length equals 14 residues. The germline V gene encodes CDR1 SGHDT and CDR2 YYEEEE. Between the trimmed V and J ends, which lost 0 bases and 5 bases, there was a span of 12 bases. CDR3 region: CASSLGPGQNEQYF. In nucleotides, the CDR3 is TGTGCCAGCAGCTTGGGACCGGGGCAGAACGAGCAGTACTTC. The entire variable domain, with the rest obtained from reference TRBV5-6 and TRBJ2-7, is as follows: DAGVTQSPTHLIKTRGQQVTLRCSPKSGHDTVSWYQQALGQGPQFIFQYYEEEERQRGNFPDRFSGHQFPNYSSELNVNALLLGDSALYLCASSLGPGQNEQYFGPGTRLTVT.

Regarding this clonotype: This likely comes from a read error, as the CDR3 has no conserved phenylalanine or tryptophan at its end. The DNA is left out, because the CDR3 cannot be placed on it with certainty; the CDR3 is given as TCRdb lists it. This rearrangement joins TRBV4-2 to TRBJ1-1; the DNA was not compared with TRBD1, the D call given in the table. Germline CDR1 is LGHNA and CDR2 is YNFKEQ. The CDR3 is 14 residues long, counting both termini. The CDR3 protein is CASSPDGGRTEALL.

A word on this clonotype: This likely comes from a read error, as the CDR3 has no conserved phenylalanine or tryptophan at its end. The chain joins TRBV6-5 to TRBJ2-7; 9 nucleotides align to TRBD2. The CDR3 is made up of 13 amino acids. CDR1 is MNHEY and CDR2 is SVGAGI in the germline V gene. V dropped 7 bases and J dropped 7; count of bases not matched to a gene: 8. Here the CDR3 reads CASTPGLACEQYL. The CDR3 coding sequence is TGTGCCAGCACGCCGGGACTAGCTTGTGAGCAGTACTTA.

J is TRBJ1-1 and V is TRBV6-6, with TRBD1 matching over 8 bases. Trimming took 7 bases from V and 5 from J; bases not matched to a gene: 6. Germline V gene lookup returns CDR1 MNHNY and CDR2 SVGAGI (reference sequence). This CDR3 region has 13 residues. CDR3 DNA: TGTGCCAGCACCCAGACAGGGGCAACTGAAGCTTTCTTT. Translated, it gives CASTQTGATEAFF.

This clonotype was counted between two and nine times. The gene calls are TRBV5-1 and TRBJ1-1; possible D gene TRBD1, 6 bases. The CDR3 length is 13 residues. With 9 bases removed from V and 5 bases from J, the gap between germline ends came to 17 bases. Germline values: CDR1 SGHRS, CDR2 YFSETQ. The CDR3 spells CATSNQGMTEAFF. Written as DNA, the CDR3 is TGCGCCACCTCTAACCAGGGGATGACTGAAGCTTTCTTT.

This clonotype has more than one count but fewer than ten. A clone one base away is much larger, so this may be a read error. CDR3 region: CASSRGVENTEALF. The CDR3 DNA sequence: TGTGCCAGCAGCCGGGGGGTAGAGAACACTGAAGCTCTCTTT. This rearrangement joins TRBV4-2 to TRBJ1-1; TRBD1 is a possible D gene (5 bases). Germline V gene data show CDR1 as LGHNA and CDR2 as YNFKEQ. CDR3 size: 14 residues.

As for this clonotype: It may be a read error: a sequence one base away is much more abundant. This rearrangement joins TRBV4-1 to TRBJ1-1; no clear D. CDR3 length equals 14 residues. Germline values: CDR1 MGHRA, CDR2 YSYEKL. CDR3 sequence (DNA): TGCGCCAGAAGCCAAGATTACACGTTCACTGAAGCTTTCTTT. Translating it yields CARSQDYTFTEAFF.

This clonotype was seen ten or more times. The V and J genes are TRBV11-2 and TRBJ2-2; TRBD2 is a possible D gene (6 bases). This CDR3 is 17 amino acids long. The V and J ends lost 2 bases and 1 base respectively, with 14 bases between them. The germline CDR1 and CDR2 sequences are SGHAT and FQNNGV. CDR3: CASSLFSRRENTGELFF. The DNA for the CDR3 is TGTGCCAGCAGCTTATTTTCGCGGCGGGAGAACACCGGGGAGCTGTTTTTT.

Details on this clonotype: A read error may explain this, as a much larger clone is one base away. As DNA, the CDR3 is TGTACCAGCAGTTTCGGACTAGCGGGAGGGCCTATTTCCGTCCACGAGCAGTACTTC. This encodes CTSSFGLAGGPISVHEQYF. V gene TRBV6-5 combines with J gene TRBJ2-7, with TRBD2 matching 15 bases. Looked up from germline, CDR1 is MNHEY and CDR2 is SVGAGI. This CDR3 is built from 19 residues.

A word on this clonotype: Possible read error: a much larger clone is one base away. The V and J genes are TRBV29-1 and TRBJ2-3; D uncertain. CDR3 length equals 13 residues. CDR1 is SQVTM and CDR2 is ANQGSEA in the germline V gene. The CDR3, as DNA: TGCACCGTTGACGTCGGGAGCACAGATACGCAGTATTTT. Its translation: CTVDVGSTDTQYF.

V usage is TRBV28 and J usage is TRBJ1-2; D not resolved. The CDR3 consists of 13 residues. V was clipped by 2 bases and J by 1 base, with 5 bases between them. CDR1 is MDHEN, CDR2 SYDVKM, per germline. CDR3 DNA: TGTGCCAGCAGTTTAATGGTTAACTATGGCTACACCTTC. It codes for CASSLMVNYGYTF.

The rearrangement links TRBV5-1 to TRBJ1-2; TRBD1 matches 8 bases. V lost 7 bases and J lost 5; bases outside the gene matches: 13. CDR3 length: 15 amino acids. Germline V gene lookup returns CDR1 SGHRS and CDR2 YFSETQ. CDR3 DNA: TGCGCCAGCCGACTTACAGGGGGACTAGGGTATGGCTACACCTTC. The encoded protein is CASRLTGGLGYGYTF.

About this clonotype itself: Since a much larger clone is just one base distant, this may be a read error. The CDR3 ends on some other residue instead of the conserved phenylalanine or tryptophan, so this is likely a read error. The J gene is TRBJ2-2, the V gene TRBV6-5; 7 positions agree with TRBD2. CDR3 length: 14 residues. Germline CDR1 is MNHEY and CDR2 is SVGAGI. The junction had 7 bases not matched to a gene; V was cut back by 7 bases and J by 5 bases. Here the CDR3 DNA reads TGTGCCAGCACCTTCGGGGGGAGTACCGGGGAGCTGTTTCTT. Encoded protein: CASTFGGSTGELFL.

Notes on this clonotype: This may be a read error, as it is one base from a much larger clone. This chain links TRBV12-3 or TRBV12-4 with TRBJ2-1; D unresolved. Trimming took 4 bases from V and 8 from J, leaving 12 bases between them. This CDR3 is 13 amino acids long. The chain's CDR3 is CASSSILPDEQFF. The CDR3 region has the DNA TGTGCCAGCAGTTCAATACTCCCCGATGAGCAGTTCTTC.

CDR3 sequence: CASSSPSSGSINEQFF. For the CDR3, the DNA is TGTGCCAGCAGTTCACCATCCAGCGGGAGCATCAATGAGCAGTTCTTC. The chain recombines TRBV2 with TRBJ2-1; 8 bases align to TRBD2. Trimming took 5 bases from V and 6 from J; bases not matched to a gene: 12. There are 16 residues in the CDR3. Germline V CDR1 and CDR2: SNHLY, FYNNEI.

This clonotype was recorded a few times. CDR3 sequence reads: CASSPLAGERNEQFF. CDR3 nucleotides: TGTGCCAGCAGCCCCCTAGCGGGGGAGAGGAATGAGCAGTTCTTC. The chain has TRBV5-6 and TRBJ2-1; 10 bases map to TRBD2. The CDR3 runs 15 residues. V was clipped by 4 bases and J by 7 bases; unmatched bases: 8. Germline-derived CDR1 and CDR2 are SGHDT and YYEEEE.

As regards this clonotype: A single base separates this from a much larger clone, so it may be a read error. Likely a read error: the CDR3 ends without its conserved phenylalanine or tryptophan. This chain links TRBV4-1 with TRBJ2-7; a weak D match, TRBD1 (5 bases). CDR1 MGHRA and CDR2 YSYEKL come from the germline V gene. This CDR3 is 14 amino acids long. V shed 1 base and J shed 1 base, with 8 bases lying between them. The CDR3: CASSQAPGSYEQYL. The CDR3 DNA reads as TGCGCCAGCAGCCAAGCCCCAGGGTCCTACGAGCAGTACCTC.

Worth noting for this clonotype: A single base separates this from a much larger clone, so it may be a read error. This chain uses TRBV5-4 with TRBJ2-3, with a tentative D call TRBD2 (5 bases). The CDR3 totals 15 residues. The germline V and J ends were trimmed by 2 bases and 2 bases, with 12 bases remaining between them. The germline gives CDR1 SGHNT, CDR2 YYREEE (reference sequence). The CDR3 bases are TGTGCCAGCAGCTTTACAGAGGGAGTCACAGATACGCAGTATTTT. This sequence encodes CASSFTEGVTDTQYF.

The chain recombines TRBV30 with TRBJ1-2; perhaps TRBD1 as D (6 bases). Germline CDR1 and CDR2: GTSNPN and SVGIG (reference sequence). With 3 bases removed from V and 7 bases from J, the gap between germline ends came to 15 bases. The CDR3 length is 13 residues. CDR3 sequence: CAWRPRGRAGYTF. The CDR3 DNA sequence: TGTGCCTGGAGGCCCAGGGGAAGAGCTGGCTACACCTTC. Supplemented by reference TRBV30 and TRBJ1-2, the full variable domain reads SQTIHQWPATLVQPVGSPLSLECTVEGTSNPNLYWYRQAAGRGLQLLFYSVGIGQISSEVPQNLSASRPQDRQFILSSKKLLLSDSGFYLCAWRPRGRAGYTFGSGTRLTVV.

Turning to this clonotype: Germline and junction disagree at one end, which may indicate a read error. CDR3 nucleotide sequence: TGTGTCAGCAGTTACCTGGGCCAGCTTCGCTTC. This encodes CVSSYLGQLRF. V gene TRBV6-2 or TRBV6-3 combines with J gene TRBJ2-1, with unresolved D. CDR1 is MNHEY and CDR2 is SVGEGT in the germline V gene. The CDR3 runs 11 residues.

The rearrangement uses TRBV6-5 and TRBJ2-3, with 8 bases identical to TRBD2. Germline trimming cut 4 bases from V and 10 bases from J; bases unmatched to any gene: 7. This CDR3 contains 13 residues. CDR1 is MNHEY, CDR2 SVGAGI, per germline. The chain's CDR3 is CASSCGRGDAQYF. The DNA for the CDR3 is TGTGCCAGCAGTTGCGGGCGGGGGGATGCGCAGTATTTT.